These T cell receptor beta chains were read from a single sample in a study of blood T cell repertoires in COVID-19. The repertoire was sequenced with immunoSEQ multiplex PCR; TCRdb's copy has only in-frame clones and lacks some. Of 310,000 or so clones listed, more than 85% are singletons. Source material: peripheral blood. These receptors were taken from a man in his 70s with acute or convalescent COVID-19. CDR3s include the opening cysteine and the closing phenylalanine or tryptophan. D genes are given only for firm matches. Expanded clones are given a class, and other clones once, few, many or no size at all.

TRBJ2-3	-	16	-	TRBV6-2/TRBV6-3	TGTGCCAGCAGTTCTCAGGTCGGCTCTAGCACAGATACGCAGTATTTT	CASSSQVGSSTDTQYF
TRBJ2-1	TRBD2	15	-	TRBV7-9	TGTGCCAGCAGCTTAACCGCGGGAGTTTTCAGTGAGCAGTTCTTC	CASSLTAGVFSEQFF
TRBJ2-7	TRBD1	15	few	TRBV7-9	TGTGCCAGCTCGAAAGGACAGGGAGGAACCTACGAGCAGTACTTC	CASSKGQGGTYEQYF
TRBJ1-5	TRBD1	17	-	TRBV18	TGTGCCAGCTCACCGATCACCACAGGGGGCCTGGGTCAGCCCCAGCATTTT	CASSPITTGGLGQPQHF
TRBJ1-1	-	13	-	TRBV9	TGTGCCAGCAGCCTCGACAGAAACACTGAAGCTTTCTTT	CASSLDRNTEAFF
TRBJ2-3	-	14	-	TRBV30	TGTGCCTGGAGCCGAGGGACATCAGAAAATACGCAGTATTTT	CAWSRGTSENTQYF
TRBJ1-6	-	15	-	TRBV7-2	TGTGCCAGCAGCCCGGACAGCTCCTATAATTCACCCCTCCACTTT	CASSPDSSYNSPLHF
TRBJ1-2	-	12	once	TRBV2	TGTGCCAGCATTCGGAGCAACTATGGCTACACCTTC	CASIRSNYGYTF
TRBJ2-1	-	17	few	TRBV7-2	TGTGCCAGCAGCTTAGCCCTTGGGGGAGGAGGGTACAATGAGCAGTTCTTC	CASSLALGGGGYNEQFF
TRBJ2-7	-	15	-	TRBV25-1	TGTGCCAGCAGTGAATACGGGGGGCGATCCTACGAGCAGTACTTC	CASSEYGGRSYEQYF
TRBJ2-2	-	12	-	TRBV2	TGTGCCAGCAGGAGCTACACCGGGGAGCTGTTTTTT	CASRSYTGELFF
TRBJ1-1	-	13	-	TRBV2	TGTGCCAGCAGTCCTGAGGTGGGCACTGAAGCTTTCTTT	CASSPEVGTEAFF
TRBJ2-7	TRBD2	15	-	TRBV14	TGTGCCAGCAGCCAAGAGAGACTAGCGGCCTACGAGCAGTACTTC	CASSQERLAAYEQYF
TRBJ2-2	-	17	few	TRBV4-1	TGCGCCAGCAGCCAAGCTTTTGATCCAGGGAACACCGGGGAGCTGTTTTTT	CASSQAFDPGNTGELFF
TRBJ1-5	TRBD1	16	-	TRBV7-2	TGTGCCAGCAGCTCCGGGACAGGGGGTCCTGGTCAGCCCCAGCATTTT	CASSSGTGGPGQPQHF
TRBJ2-7	TRBD1	12	-	TRBV19	TGTGCCAGTAGACAGGGGTCCTACGAGCAGTACTTC	CASRQGSYEQYF
TRBJ1-1	TRBD1	13	-	TRBV7-9	TGTGCCAGCACCGCAGGGGGGAACACTGAAGCTTTCTTT	CASTAGGNTEAFF
TRBJ1-2	TRBD1	14	once	TRBV7-2	TGTGCCAGCAGCTCCATGGGACAGGGGAATGGCTACACCTTC	CASSSMGQGNGYTF
TRBJ2-5	TRBD2	14	-	TRBV5-1	TGCGCCAGCAGAAGCGGGGGGGCCGCGGAGACCCAGTACTTC	CASRSGGAAETQYF
TRBJ2-3	-	13	-	TRBV29-1	TGCAGCGTTGAAGGGACCCGCGGGGATACGCAGTATTTT	CSVEGTRGDTQYF
TRBJ1-2	-	13	once	TRBV7-8	TGTGCCAGCAGCTTAACACAGTTCTACGGCTACACCTTC	CASSLTQFYGYTF
TRBJ1-2	TRBD1	14	-	TRBV5-1	TGCGCCAGCAACCAAGCCGGGACAGGGGCTGGCTACACCTTC	CASNQAGTGAGYTF
TRBJ2-7	-	16	-	TRBV11-3	TGTGCCAGCAGCTTAGGAGGCGAGGGAAGGACCTACGAGCAGTACTTC	CASSLGGEGRTYEQYF
TRBJ1-6	TRBD1	18	-	TRBV7-9	TGTGCCAGCAGCTTAGGCGGACAGGGCCGCTCCTATAATTCACCCCTCCACTTT	CASSLGGQGRSYNSPLHF
TRBJ2-7	-	13	-	TRBV10-2	TGCGCCAGCAGTGATTTCGGGGGATACGAGCAGTACTTC	CASSDFGGYEQYF
TRBJ1-3	TRBD1	16	-	TRBV7-9	TGTGCCAGCAGCTACCCGGGACAGGGAACTGGAAACACCATATATTTT	CASSYPGQGTGNTIYF
TRBJ1-5	-	12	-	TRBV10-2	TGCGCCAGCAGTGACCCAGGTCAGCCCCAGCATTTT	CASSDPGQPQHF
TRBJ1-1	-	13	-	TRBV14	TGTGCCAGCAGCCCCTATTTGAACACTGAAGCTTTCTTT	CASSPYLNTEAFF
TRBJ2-1	-	15	-	TRBV2	TGTGCCAGCACCCAAGCCGCGGGATCCTACAATGAGCAGTTCTTC	CASTQAAGSYNEQFF
TRBJ2-7	-	13	few	TRBV11-1	TGTGCCAGCAGCTCTGGACAGATTTACGAGCAGTACTTC	CASSSGQIYEQYF
TRBJ2-3	-	16	-	TRBV5-4	TGTGCCAGCAGCTCTCTGGCCGCAGGACGGGGGGATACGCAGTATTTT	CASSSLAAGRGDTQYF
TRBJ1-1	-	15	-	TRBV18	TGTGCCAGCTCACCAGCCGGGATGGGTAGGACTGAAGCTTTCTTT	CASSPAGMGRTEAFF
TRBJ2-1	-	14	-	TRBV28	TGTGCCAGCAGTTTCCGATCCGACAGGAATGAGCAGTTCTTC	CASSFRSDRNEQFF